The clone carrying this T cell receptor (beta chain) was recorded at least ten times. Unmatched junction bases numbered 10, after V lost 7 bases and J lost 5 bases. Per the germline V gene, CDR1 is MDHEN and CDR2 is SYDVKM. This CDR3 contains 14 residues. The data originate from a study of blood T cells in healthy people across ages. Primed by a sample-barcoded 5' primer and a J-beta primer mix, a second PCR proceeded for roughly 6 to 12 cycles. One entry per CDR3 protein results from TCRdb running MiXCR on the 5' RACE reads. There are about 1.7 million distinct CDR3 sequences in the sample; under 30% occur only once, and less than 9.5% lies in the top ten.

The specimen was blood. The sequence was collected from a young woman in good health. The chain employs TRBV28 and TRBJ2-5; 7 bases fit TRBD2. CDR3 coding DNA: TGTGCCAGCACCAAGTTGGTTAGCGGGGAGACCCAGTACTTC. Translation gives CASTKLVSGETQYF.